This T cell receptor (beta chain) was sequenced during a study of blood T cells in healthy people across ages. Across the whole study: Roughly one uniquely barcoded beta molecule per two T cells was captured.

PCR was performed a second time for 7 to 11 cycles using a sample-barcoded 5' primer and a J-beta primer mix. Every cDNA was tagged by a template-switch adaptor with 12 random nucleotides. A single record per CDR3 protein comes from TCRdb applying MiXCR to the 5' RACE reads. Counted here are about 680,000 distinct CDR3 sequences, around 45% occurring once; the ten biggest clones make up roughly a third. This clonotype was observed a few times. Its target is not known. This CDR3 is 14 amino acids long. CDR1 and CDR2 from the germline V gene are SGHRS and YFSETQ. V dropped 3 bases and J dropped 2; count of bases not matched to a gene: 5. Study-level findings and limits: In older individuals, TCR beta diversity per million T cells was lower, falling roughly linearly with age.

The source is a woman aged 60-70 years in good health. The chain links TRBV5-1 to TRBJ2-7; 7 bases fit TRBD1. Sequencing was carried out using blood. This CDR3 is CASSSWTGAYEQYF. The CDR3 DNA reads as TGCGCCAGCAGCTCTTGGACAGGCGCCTACGAGCAGTACTTC.